A selection of T cell receptor beta chains follows, all from one sample in a study of human T cells and chemical hapten exposure. TCRdb recomputed calls from the RACE reads with MiXCR, one row per CDR3 protein. Among 57,000 or so distinct CDR3 sequences listed, about 11% were seen once. The sequences come from whole blood, collected in connection with sensitization to the hapten diphenylcyclopropenone (DPC). The receptors were sampled from a woman in her forties with alopecia areata. Some clones in this sample may be carry-over from other donors' samples. Each CDR3 is given with its conserved first and last residue. D genes are given only for firm matches. For some rows the clone size is stated as once, few or many, or as a class when expanded; others skip it.

v_call	clone_size	j_call	d_call	cdr3_aa	cdr3_nt
TRBV20-1	many	TRBJ2-7	-	CSARDRGGIPSYEQYF	TGCAGTGCTAGAGATAGGGGGGGAATCCCCTCCTACGAGCAGTACTTC
TRBV6-5	few	TRBJ1-1	-	CASNYLDRRDTEAFF	TGTGCCAGCAATTACCTGGATCGGAGGGACACTGAAGCTTTCTTT
TRBV5-1	-	TRBJ1-5	-	CASSPDSYSNQPQHF	TGCGCCAGCAGCCCGGACAGCTATAGCAATCAGCCCCAGCATTTT
TRBV10-2	many	TRBJ2-7	-	CASGGQGVTRNEQYF	TGCGCCTCGGGGGGTCAGGGGGTCACTCGGAACGAGCAGTACTTC
TRBV4-3	many	TRBJ1-5	TRBD1	CASSQDPEQGAHQPQHF	TGCGCCAGCAGCCAAGACCCAGAACAGGGGGCCCATCAGCCCCAGCATTTT
TRBV9	many	TRBJ2-1	TRBD2	CASSVGTSSYNEQFF	TGTGCCAGCAGCGTAGGGACTAGCTCCTACAATGAGCAGTTCTTC
TRBV29-1	few	TRBJ1-2	-	CSVQGSYGYTF	TGCAGCGTTCAGGGCAGCTATGGCTACACCTTC
TRBV5-1	few	TRBJ2-2	TRBD1	CASSRDRADTGELFF	TGCGCCAGCAGCAGGGACAGGGCTGACACCGGGGAGCTGTTTTTT
TRBV5-4	few	TRBJ1-1	TRBD1	CASSAGQGNLPEAFF	TGTGCCAGCAGCGCTGGACAGGGGAACCTTCCTGAAGCTTTCTTT
TRBV5-1	-	TRBJ2-1	TRBD2	CASSLALAGGNEQFF	TGCGCCAGCAGCTTAGCGCTAGCGGGGGGCAATGAGCAGTTCTTC
TRBV28	few	TRBJ1-5	-	CASTQGTSNQPQHF	TGTGCCAGCACTCAGGGTACGAGCAATCAGCCCCAGCATTTT
TRBV10-3	many	TRBJ1-1	-	CAISPEGFHPGTEAFF	TGTGCCATCAGCCCCGAGGGTTTTCACCCGGGCACTGAAGCTTTCTTT
TRBV7-6	few	TRBJ1-3	-	CASSVDLNSGNTIYF	TGTGCCAGCAGCGTGGACTTGAACTCTGGAAACACCATATATTTT
TRBV4-3	-	TRBJ2-1	TRBD2	CASSQGSRVTSGTNEQFF	TGCGCCAGCAGCCAAGGAAGTCGTGTGACTAGCGGCACCAATGAGCAGTTCTTC
TRBV28	many	TRBJ1-1	-	CASSQQGPNTEAFF	TGTGCCAGCAGTCAACAGGGACCGAACACTGAAGCTTTCTTT
TRBV6-1	few	TRBJ1-5	TRBD1	CASSESTGTGGSISNQPQHF	TGTGCCAGCAGTGAATCTACCGGGACAGGGGGCTCGATAAGCAATCAGCCCCAGCATTTT
TRBV2	few	TRBJ1-6	TRBD1	CASTRGGGNSPLHF	TGTGCCAGCACTAGAGGGGGCGGCAATTCACCCCTCCACTTT
TRBV10-2	-	TRBJ2-1	-	CATRLDNEQFF	TGCGCCACACGACTCGACAATGAGCAGTTCTTC
TRBV7-3	few	TRBJ2-5	TRBD2	CASSLGTSGGIETQYF	TGTGCCAGCAGCTTAGGTACTAGCGGAGGGATAGAGACCCAGTACTTC
TRBV24-1	few	TRBJ2-5	TRBD1	CATRGQVDETQYF	TGTGCCACCCGCGGACAGGTAGACGAGACCCAGTACTTC
TRBV7-3	-	TRBJ2-1	-	CASSPLGGDINEQFF	TGTGCCAGCAGCCCCCTCGGGGGCGATATTAATGAGCAGTTCTTC
TRBV6-5	many	TRBJ1-1	TRBD1	CASSWGDRQAFF	TGTGCCAGCAGTTGGGGGGACAGGCAAGCTTTCTTT
TRBV7-2	few	TRBJ2-1	TRBD2	CASSRAGGPTEQFF	TGTGCCAGCAGTCGAGCGGGGGGGCCCACTGAGCAGTTCTTC
TRBV29-1	few	TRBJ1-1	-	CSVARGQFEAFF	TGCAGCGTTGCCAGGGGCCAATTTGAAGCTTTCTTT
TRBV4-2	many	TRBJ2-1	TRBD2	CASSLTGQRSGGPYNEQFF	TGTGCCAGCAGCCTTACGGGACAGCGTAGCGGGGGGCCCTACAATGAGCAGTTCTTC
TRBV6-5	few	TRBJ2-2	TRBD1	CASRGQGPGELFF	TGTGCCAGCCGGGGACAGGGGCCCGGGGAGCTGTTTTTT
TRBV6-1	few	TRBJ1-3	-	CASSPYSSASGNTIYF	TGTGCCAGCAGTCCTTACAGCTCCGCCTCTGGAAACACCATATATTTT
TRBV4-2	few	TRBJ2-1	-	CASSQGNGEQFF	TGTGCCAGCAGCCAAGGGAACGGTGAGCAGTTCTTC
TRBV3-1	few	TRBJ2-1	TRBD2	CASSQDLGVTSGSLF	TGTGCCAGCAGCCAAGATCTAGGGGTAACTAGCGGGAGTTTATTC
TRBV20-1	few	TRBJ1-1	-	CSAGGFGNEAFF	TGCAGTGCTGGGGGTTTTGGGAATGAAGCTTTCTTT
TRBV6-5	few	TRBJ1-6	TRBD1	CASSSGQGPSSYNSPLHF	TGTGCCAGCAGTTCGGGACAGGGGCCAAGCTCCTATAATTCACCCCTCCACTTT
TRBV7-3	many	TRBJ2-1	-	CASGVGNEQFF	TGTGCCAGCGGGGTGGGCAATGAGCAGTTCTTC
TRBV20-1	-	TRBJ2-1	TRBD2	CSARDSAGGRYNEQFF	TGCAGTGCTAGAGATTCGGCGGGAGGTCGGTACAATGAGCAGTTCTTC
TRBV6-2/TRBV6-3	-	TRBJ2-4	TRBD1	CASSSRQGLGDKNIQYF	TGTGCCAGCAGTTCCAGACAGGGTCTAGGAGACAAAAACATTCAGTACTTC
TRBV12-3/TRBV12-4	many	TRBJ1-4	TRBD1	CASIGGGVEKLFF	TGTGCCAGCATAGGAGGGGGCGTTGAAAAACTGTTTTTT
TRBV29-1	once	TRBJ2-7	-	CSVEVQGTTYEQYF	TGCAGCGTTGAAGTTCAGGGAACTACCTACGAGCAGTACTTC
TRBV6-5	-	TRBJ1-1	TRBD1	CASSPRTGGGTMNTEAFF	TGTGCCAGCAGTCCTCGGACAGGGGGCGGTACCATGAACACTGAAGCTTTCTTT
TRBV5-4	few	TRBJ2-7	-	CASSYHSYEQYF	TGTGCCAGCAGCTACCACTCCTACGAGCAGTACTTC
TRBV2	many	TRBJ1-1	-	CASRGGLNTEAFF	TGTGCCAGCCGCGGGGGGCTGAACACTGAAGCTTTCTTT
TRBV30	many	TRBJ2-7	-	CAWGPTGSEQYF	TGTGCCTGGGGTCCTACAGGGTCCGAGCAGTACTTC
TRBV9	few	TRBJ1-2	-	CASSVGQGNYGYTF	TGTGCCAGCAGCGTAGGGCAGGGGAACTATGGCTACACCTTC
TRBV19	-	TRBJ2-1	-	CASSNHDSAEQFF	TGTGCCAGTAGTAACCACGATTCGGCTGAGCAGTTCTTC
TRBV7-2	many	TRBJ1-2	TRBD1	CASSGWDRGGYGYTF	TGTGCCAGCAGCGGTTGGGACAGGGGAGGCTATGGCTACACCTTC
TRBV24-1	many	TRBJ2-5	-	CATSDLKGPERETQYF	TGTGCCACCAGTGATTTGAAAGGACCCGAACGGGAGACCCAGTACTTC
TRBV20-1	-	TRBJ2-7	TRBD2	CSARSGDFSYEQYF	TGCAGTGCTCGTAGCGGGGACTTCTCCTACGAGCAGTACTTC